This paragraph covers one T cell receptor (beta chain) sequence. Its antigen is unidentified. The sample is drawn from a study of cytomegalovirus exposure and HLA in healthy donors. Regarding the study as a whole: Per a prior analysis, the majority of TCR beta V segments were productive roughly 90% or roughly 30% of the time. Common viral pathogens seemed, in a later analysis, to connect with several of the most significant clusters.

The ends were cut back, 0 bases at V and 6 bases at J, with 36 bases in the middle. CDR1 is KGHSH and CDR2 is LQKENI in the germline V gene. The CDR3 contains 23 residues. It was with 60 Vbeta and 13 Jbeta primers that the PCR ran. TCRdb's table, derived via immunoSEQ multiplex PCR, lists solely in-frame clones and lacks some. This table holds 130,000 to 150,000 clones, roughly four fifths found once. The source is a man aged 30 to 39 in good health and CMV-seropositive. Sample: PBMCs. V and J are TRBV18 and TRBJ2-1; maybe TRBD1 (7 bases). CDR3 in DNA: TGTGCCAGCTCACCACCGAGGAGGGTTAACTGGTTGCGCGACAGGGAAAACACCAATGAGCAGTTCTTC. It specifies CASSPPRRVNWLRDRENTNEQFF.